A selection of T cell receptor beta chains follows, all from one sample in a study of beta chain features in type 1 diabetes. Using immunoSEQ multiplex PCR, the repertoire was profiled, and TCRdb retains in-frame clones only, with some absent. Of under 850,000 clones listed, around 15% are singletons. Sequencing input: naive CD4+ T cells from blood. The receptors originated from a man between 18 and 35 years old with type 1 diabetes. The CDR3 runs from the conserved cysteine through the conserved F or W. D genes are given only for firm matches. A clone size is listed for some rows: how often the clone was seen (once, few, many), or a class if it is expanded.

TRBJ1-3,TRBD1,TRBV18,16,-,TGTGCCAGCTCAGCCCAACAGGGGCCCTCTGGAAACACCATATATTTT,CASSAQQGPSGNTIYF
TRBJ1-5,-,TRBV6-6,12,-,TGTGCCAGCACCCTTGGAGGTCAGCCCCAGCATTTT,CASTLGGQPQHF
TRBJ2-5,-,TRBV28,16,few,TGTGCCAGCAGTGCCCTCATCCGCCAGGAGGGAGAGACCCAGTACTTC,CASSALIRQEGETQYF
TRBJ1-1,-,TRBV7-9,15,few,TGTGCCAGCAGCTTAGTCCTCGCAGATAAAGGGGGAGCTTTCTTT,CASSLVLADKGGAFF
TRBJ2-3,-,TRBV20-1,10,-,TGCAGTGCTAGAACAGATACGCAGTATTTT,CSARTDTQYF
TRBJ2-1,TRBD1,TRBV6-5,15,-,TGTGCCAGCAGTATCGGACAGGGGGCTAAGAATGAGCAGTTCTTC,CASSIGQGAKNEQFF
TRBJ1-1,-,TRBV19,13,few,TGTGCCAGTAGTAATGCTCAGAACACTGAAGCTTTCTTT,CASSNAQNTEAFF
TRBJ1-2,-,TRBV29-1,9,few,TGCAGCGTTGACGATGGCTACACCTTC,CSVDDGYTF
TRBJ2-5,TRBD1,TRBV5-4,15,-,TGTGCCAGCAGGTATGGGACAGGGGACGAAGAGACCCAGTACTTC,CASRYGTGDEETQYF
TRBJ2-7,-,TRBV18,15,-,TGTGCCAGCTCCACAGCATTAGCGAAGACCTACGAGCAGTACTTC,CASSTALAKTYEQYF
TRBJ2-7,-,TRBV30,14,few,TGTGCCGGCAGTCCCAACTGGGGAGTCCACGAGCAGTACTTC,CAGSPNWGVHEQYF
TRBJ1-1,-,TRBV2,13,-,TGTGCCAGCAGCCCCGATATGAACACTGAAGCTTTCTTT,CASSPDMNTEAFF
TRBJ1-1,-,TRBV27,14,few,TGTGCCAGCAGCAACTACAGGGCGGGCACTGAAGCTTTCTTT,CASSNYRAGTEAFF
TRBJ1-5,TRBD1,TRBV30,15,-,TGTGCCTGGAGCACAGGGGTTTCACCTAATCAGCCCCAGCATTTT,CAWSTGVSPNQPQHF
TRBJ2-1,-,TRBV9,14,-,TGTGCCAGCAGCGTAGCTGGCATGGTCAATGAGCAGTTCTTC,CASSVAGMVNEQFF
TRBJ1-1,-,TRBV18,14,-,TGTGCCAGCTCACCACAAGGGCCGAACACTGAAGCTTTCTTT,CASSPQGPNTEAFF
TRBJ2-1,-,TRBV6-1,13,-,TGTGCCAGCAGTGTGGGGGAGCCCAATGAGCAGTTCTTC,CASSVGEPNEQFF
TRBJ2-1,-,TRBV14,16,-,TGTGCCAGCAGCCATGGGGGATATCGCTCCTACAATGAGCAGTTCTTC,CASSHGGYRSYNEQFF
TRBJ2-1,-,TRBV6-5,16,few,TGTGCCAGCAGTTACGGGGGTGGGCAGGGGTACGATGAGCAGTTCTTC,CASSYGGGQGYDEQFF
TRBJ1-6,-,TRBV25-1,14,-,TGTGCCACCCAAGGTCGGGTTGATAATTCACCCCTCCACTTT,CATQGRVDNSPLHF
TRBJ2-7,-,TRBV6-5,16,few,TGTGCCAGCAGTTACTCAAGGGGAATAGGGCCGGACGAGCAGTACTTC,CASSYSRGIGPDEQYF
TRBJ1-2,-,TRBV20-1,11,-,TGCAGTGCTCCACAGAGGAATGGCTACACCTTC,CSAPQRNGYTF
TRBJ2-6,-,TRBV10-2,16,few,TGCGCCAGCAGTGACCTACAGGGCTCTGGGGCCAACGTCCTGACTTTC,CASSDLQGSGANVLTF
TRBJ1-2,-,TRBV11-2,12,few,TGTGCCAGCAGCTTAGAGGGTGGCGGCTACACCTTC,CASSLEGGGYTF
TRBJ2-3,-,TRBV4-1,15,-,TGCGCCAGCAGCCAAGATCTCCCCTCCACAGATACGCAGTATTTT,CASSQDLPSTDTQYF
TRBJ2-1,-,TRBV19,15,few,TGTGCCAGTAGTCCCCTAGACCGGTCTAACAATGAGCAGTTCTTC,CASSPLDRSNNEQFF
TRBJ1-5,TRBD1,TRBV7-8,16,few,TGTGCCAGCAGCAGCAGACAGGGCCATAGCAATCAGCCCCAGCATTTT,CASSSRQGHSNQPQHF
TRBJ1-2,-,TRBV7-6,13,-,TGTGCCAGCAGCTTAGAGGGGATTTATGGCTACACCTTC,CASSLEGIYGYTF
TRBJ2-1,-,TRBV10-3,15,-,TGTGCCATCAGTGAGTCGGGGGGAACCTACAATGAGCAGTTCTTC,CAISESGGTYNEQFF
TRBJ2-5,TRBD2,TRBV11-2,16,-,TGTGCCAGCAGCTTGCCTCTAGCGGGGATAGGGGAGACCCAGTACTTC,CASSLPLAGIGETQYF
TRBJ2-1,TRBD2,TRBV15,15,few,TGTGCCACCAGCCCGCGGGGGAAGACCTACAATGAGCAGTTCTTC,CATSPRGKTYNEQFF
TRBJ2-7,-,TRBV30,15,-,TGTGCCTGGAGTGTAGCCACCAGGAGCTCCTACGAGCAGTACTTC,CAWSVATRSSYEQYF
TRBJ2-5,-,TRBV19,13,-,TGTGCCAGTAGTATAGAGGACCGGCGGGCCCAGTACTTC,CASSIEDRRAQYF
TRBJ1-1,-,TRBV6-5,16,-,TGTGCCAGCAGTTTTGGATTGACGTCTCTTGCCACTGAAGCTTTCTTT,CASSFGLTSLATEAFF
TRBJ2-4,-,TRBV7-2,16,few,TGTGCCAGCAGCTCCCAAACCTTCCTAGCCAAAAACATTCAGTACTTC,CASSSQTFLAKNIQYF
TRBJ2-1,-,TRBV11-2,16,-,TGTGCCAGCAGCCCACTCCGGGGCAGCAAGTACAATGAGCAGTTCTTC,CASSPLRGSKYNEQFF
TRBJ2-5,-,TRBV5-4,15,-,TGTGCCAGCAGCTTGGAAGGGGCCAGACAAGAGACCCAGTACTTC,CASSLEGARQETQYF